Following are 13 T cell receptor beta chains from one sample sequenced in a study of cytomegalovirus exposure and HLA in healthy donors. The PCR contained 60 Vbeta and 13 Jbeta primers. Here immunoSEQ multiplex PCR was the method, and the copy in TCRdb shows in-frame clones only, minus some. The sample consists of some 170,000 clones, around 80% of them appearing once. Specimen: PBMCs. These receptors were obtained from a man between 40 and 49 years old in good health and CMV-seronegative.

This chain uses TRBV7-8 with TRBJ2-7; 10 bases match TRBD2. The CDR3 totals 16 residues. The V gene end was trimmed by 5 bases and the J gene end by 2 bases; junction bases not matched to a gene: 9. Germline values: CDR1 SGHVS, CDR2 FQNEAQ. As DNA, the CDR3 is TGTGCCAGCAGCCTTAGACTAGCGGGTGTACCCTACGAGCAGTACTTC. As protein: CASSLRLAGVPYEQYF.

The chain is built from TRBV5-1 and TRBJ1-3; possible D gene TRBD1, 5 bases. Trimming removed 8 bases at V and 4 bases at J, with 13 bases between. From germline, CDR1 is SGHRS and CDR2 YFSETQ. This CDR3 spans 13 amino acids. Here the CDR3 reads CASRQFEGNTIYF. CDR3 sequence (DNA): TGCGCCAGTCGACAGTTTGAAGGAAACACCATATATTTT.

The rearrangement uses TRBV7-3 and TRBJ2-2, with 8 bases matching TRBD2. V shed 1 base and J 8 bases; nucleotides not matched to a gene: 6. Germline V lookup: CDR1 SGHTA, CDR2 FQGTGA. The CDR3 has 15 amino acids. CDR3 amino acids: CASSLKASGSGELFF. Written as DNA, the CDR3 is TGTGCCAGCAGCTTAAAGGCTAGCGGGTCTGGGGAGCTGTTTTTT.

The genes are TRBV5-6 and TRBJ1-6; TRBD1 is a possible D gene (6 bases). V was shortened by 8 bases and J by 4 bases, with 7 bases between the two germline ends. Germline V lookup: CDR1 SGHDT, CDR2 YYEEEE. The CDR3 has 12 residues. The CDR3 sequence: CASQGYNSPLHF. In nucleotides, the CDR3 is TGTGCCAGTCAGGGGTATAATTCACCCCTCCACTTT.

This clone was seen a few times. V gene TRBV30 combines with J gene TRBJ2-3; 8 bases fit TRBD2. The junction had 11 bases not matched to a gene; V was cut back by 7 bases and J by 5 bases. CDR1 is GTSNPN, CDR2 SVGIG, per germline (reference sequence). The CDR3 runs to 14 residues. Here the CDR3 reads CAFFPGGVGDTQYF. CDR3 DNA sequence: TGTGCCTTTTTCCCCGGGGGGGTGGGAGATACGCAGTATTTT.

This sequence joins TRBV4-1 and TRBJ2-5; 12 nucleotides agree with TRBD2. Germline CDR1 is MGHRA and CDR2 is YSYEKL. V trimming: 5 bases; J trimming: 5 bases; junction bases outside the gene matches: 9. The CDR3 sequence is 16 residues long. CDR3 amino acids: CASSTPSGGARETQYF. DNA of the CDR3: TGCGCCAGCAGCACGCCTAGCGGGGGGGCCCGGGAGACCCAGTACTTC.

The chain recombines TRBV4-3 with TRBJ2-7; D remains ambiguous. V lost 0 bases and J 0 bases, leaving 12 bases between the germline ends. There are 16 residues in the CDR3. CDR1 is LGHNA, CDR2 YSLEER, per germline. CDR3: CASSQEWAFGSYEQYF. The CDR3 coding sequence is TGCGCCAGCAGCCAAGAATGGGCCTTCGGCTCCTACGAGCAGTACTTC.

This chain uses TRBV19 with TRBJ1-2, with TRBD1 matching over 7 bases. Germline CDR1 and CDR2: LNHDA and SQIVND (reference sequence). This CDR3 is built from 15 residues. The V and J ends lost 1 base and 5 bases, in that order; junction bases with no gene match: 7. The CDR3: CASSIGGTALYGYTF. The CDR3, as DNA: TGTGCCAGTAGTATAGGAGGGACAGCACTATATGGCTACACCTTC.

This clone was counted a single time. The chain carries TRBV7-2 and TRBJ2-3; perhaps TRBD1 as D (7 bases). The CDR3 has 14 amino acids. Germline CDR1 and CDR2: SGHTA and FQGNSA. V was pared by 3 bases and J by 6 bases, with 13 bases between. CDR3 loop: CASSFRGAQDTQYF. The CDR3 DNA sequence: TGTGCCAGCAGCTTCAGGGGGGCCCAGGATACGCAGTATTTT.

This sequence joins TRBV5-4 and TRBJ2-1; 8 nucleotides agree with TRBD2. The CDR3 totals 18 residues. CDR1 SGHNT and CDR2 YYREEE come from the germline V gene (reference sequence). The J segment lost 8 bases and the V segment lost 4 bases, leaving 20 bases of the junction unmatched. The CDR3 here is CASSRKGGGGLISHEQFF. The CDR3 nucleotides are TGTGCCAGCAGCCGGAAGGGTGGCGGGGGGCTTATATCCCATGAGCAGTTCTTC.

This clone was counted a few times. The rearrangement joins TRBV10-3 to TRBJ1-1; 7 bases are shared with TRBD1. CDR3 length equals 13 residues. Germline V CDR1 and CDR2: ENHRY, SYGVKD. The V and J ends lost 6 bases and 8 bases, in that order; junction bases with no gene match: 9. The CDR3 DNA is TGTGCCATCAGCGCCCTGACAGGGAGGGAAGCTTTCTTT. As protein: CAISALTGREAFF.

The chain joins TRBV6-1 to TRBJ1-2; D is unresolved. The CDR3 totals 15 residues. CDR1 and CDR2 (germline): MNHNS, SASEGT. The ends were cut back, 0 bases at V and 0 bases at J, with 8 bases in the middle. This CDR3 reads CASSEARVPNYGYTF. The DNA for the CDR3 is TGTGCCAGCAGTGAAGCGCGGGTCCCTAACTATGGCTACACCTTC.

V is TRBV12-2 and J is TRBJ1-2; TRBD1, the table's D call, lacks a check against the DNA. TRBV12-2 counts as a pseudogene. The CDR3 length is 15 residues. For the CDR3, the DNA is TGTGCAAGTCGCTTAGGGGGCAGGGTTTTCTATGGCTACACCTTC. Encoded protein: CASRLGGRVFYGYTF.